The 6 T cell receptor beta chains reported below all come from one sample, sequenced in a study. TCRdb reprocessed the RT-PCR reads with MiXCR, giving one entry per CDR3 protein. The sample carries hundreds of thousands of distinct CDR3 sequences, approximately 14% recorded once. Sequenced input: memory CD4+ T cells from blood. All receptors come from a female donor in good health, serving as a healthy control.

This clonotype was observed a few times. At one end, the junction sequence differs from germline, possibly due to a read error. CDR3 DNA: TGTGCCAGCAGCCCCCACCCAGTATTCTTGTCCTTC. Protein product: CASSPHPVFLSF. This chain connects TRBV11-2 to TRBJ2-1; D not resolved. This CDR3 region has 12 residues. CDR1 is SGHAT, CDR2 FQNNGV, per germline.

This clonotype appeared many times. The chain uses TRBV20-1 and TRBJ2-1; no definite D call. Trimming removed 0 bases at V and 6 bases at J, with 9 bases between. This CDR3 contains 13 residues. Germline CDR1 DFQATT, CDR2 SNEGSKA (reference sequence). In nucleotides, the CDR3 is TGCAGTGCTAGAGATCCGGGTATCAATGAGCAGTTCTTC. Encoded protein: CSARDPGINEQFF.

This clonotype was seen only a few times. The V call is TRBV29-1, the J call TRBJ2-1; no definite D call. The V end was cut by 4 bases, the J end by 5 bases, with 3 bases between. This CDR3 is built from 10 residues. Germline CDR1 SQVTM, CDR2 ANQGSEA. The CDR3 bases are TGCAGCGTTGGGGACAATGAGCAGTTCTTC. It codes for CSVGDNEQFF.

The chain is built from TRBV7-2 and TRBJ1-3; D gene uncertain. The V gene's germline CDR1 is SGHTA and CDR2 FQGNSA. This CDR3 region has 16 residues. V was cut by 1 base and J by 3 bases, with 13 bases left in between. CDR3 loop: CASSLVAAVGGNTIYF. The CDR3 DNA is TGTGCCAGCAGCTTAGTCGCAGCTGTGGGTGGAAACACCATATATTTT. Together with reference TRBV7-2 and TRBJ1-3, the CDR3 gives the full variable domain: GAGVSQSPSNKVTEKGKDVELRCDPISGHTALYWYRQSLGQGLEFLIYFQGNSAPDKSGLPSDRFSAERTGGSVSTLTIQRTQQEDSAVYLCASSLVAAVGGNTIYFGEGSWLTVV.

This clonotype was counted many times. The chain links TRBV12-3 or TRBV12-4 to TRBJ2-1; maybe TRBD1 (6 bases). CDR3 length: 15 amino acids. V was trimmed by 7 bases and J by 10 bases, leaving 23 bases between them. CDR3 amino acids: CASTPRGGDPVEQFF. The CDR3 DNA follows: TGTGCCAGCACCCCCAGAGGGGGAGACCCCGTGGAGCAGTTCTTC.

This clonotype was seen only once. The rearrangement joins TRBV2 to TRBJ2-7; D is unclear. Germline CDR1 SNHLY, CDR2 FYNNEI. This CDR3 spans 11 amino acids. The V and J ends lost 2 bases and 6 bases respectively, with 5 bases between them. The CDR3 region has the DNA TGTGCCAGCAGTGAAATGTTCGAGCAGTACTTC. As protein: CASSEMFEQYF.